Shown below are 32 T cell receptor beta chains from a single sample sequenced in a study of T cell responses to AZD1222 COVID-19 vaccine. Generated by immunoSEQ multiplex PCR, the TCRdb table keeps only in-frame clones and is missing some. Of tens of thousands of clones listed, just over 90% are singletons. The starting material was peripheral blood, obtained on day 0 of AZD1222 vaccination. The receptors originated from an adult in good health.

The V call is TRBV4-1, the J call TRBJ1-1; no definite D call. Germline lookup yields CDR1 MGHRA and CDR2 YSYEKL. The CDR3 is made up of 15 amino acids. V shed 1 base and J shed 13 bases, with 22 bases lying between them. The CDR3 DNA sequence: TGCGCCAGCAGCCAAGGGGTAAGAAACTCGGCTGCGGGTTTCTTT. Its translation is CASSQGVRNSAAGFF.

The chain couples TRBV19 to TRBJ1-1, with D perhaps matching TRBD1 (6 bases). The CDR3 runs to 15 residues. CDR1 is LNHDA, CDR2 SQIVND, per germline (reference sequence). The V and J ends lost 6 bases and 5 bases respectively, with 19 bases between them. CDR3 residues: CASRLQGPGFTEAFF. The CDR3 DNA reads TGTGCCAGTAGACTACAGGGCCCTGGCTTTACTGAAGCTTTCTTT. The full variable domain, its missing parts supplied by reference TRBV19 and TRBJ1-1, is DGGITQSPKYLFRKEGQNVTLSCEQNLNHDAMYWYRQDPGQGLRLIYYSQIVNDFQKGDIAEGYSVSREKKESFPLTVTSAQKNPTAFYLCASRLQGPGFTEAFFGQGTRLTVV.

This clone was counted only a few times. V and J are TRBV7-8 and TRBJ1-5, with D perhaps TRBD1 (6 bases). The germline V gene encodes CDR1 SGHVS and CDR2 FQNEAQ. V gave up 5 bases and J gave up 7 bases, with 9 bases separating them. The CDR3 contains 12 residues. In DNA form, the CDR3 reads TGTGCCAGCAGCCCAGGGGCACAGCCCCAGCATTTT. As protein: CASSPGAQPQHF.

The rearrangement joins TRBV7-9 to TRBJ1-2; possible D gene TRBD1, 5 bases. Trimming shortened V by 4 bases and J by 4 bases, and 7 bases separated the two germline ends. Germline V gene sequence: CDR1 SEHNR, CDR2 FQNEAQ (reference sequence). The CDR3 is made up of 12 amino acids. CDR3 amino acids: CASSSGTYGYTF. CDR3 nucleotide sequence: TGTGCCAGCAGCTCGGGGACCTATGGCTACACCTTC.

CDR3 loop: CASIIGGYTF. The CDR3 bases are TGTGCCAGCATTATTGGTGGCTACACCTTC. The chain uses TRBV12-3 or TRBV12-4 and TRBJ1-2; D remains unclear. V lost 7 bases, J lost 7 bases, and 7 bases lay in between. This CDR3 is 10 amino acids long.

This clone turned up a few times. This chain links TRBV6-2 or TRBV6-3 with TRBJ2-5, with 8 positions matching TRBD2. The CDR3 spans 15 residues. In germline, CDR1 is MNHEY, CDR2 SVGEGT. V lost 5 bases, J lost 9 bases, and 14 bases stayed unmatched. In DNA form, the CDR3 reads TGTGCCAGCAGTCCCAAATGGAGCGGGGGACTTTCCCAGTACTTC. Translating gives CASSPKWSGGLSQYF.

V usage is TRBV19 and J usage is TRBJ2-5, with D possibly matching TRBD2 (7 bases). The ends were cut back, 9 bases at V and 7 bases at J, with 18 bases in the middle. CDR3 length equals 13 residues. The germline gives CDR1 LNHDA, CDR2 SQIVND (reference sequence). The CDR3 region is CASRDYQQGTQYF. CDR3 coding DNA: TGTGCCAGCCGGGACTACCAACAGGGGACCCAGTACTTC.

The chain carries TRBV10-3 and TRBJ1-6; D not resolved. The CDR3 has 14 amino acids. CDR1 and CDR2 from the germline V gene are ENHRY and SYGVKD. Trimming took off 1 base at V and 5 bases at J, with 6 bases between the two ends. The CDR3 here is CAISEYVNNSPLHF. The CDR3 DNA reads TGTGCCATCAGTGAGTACGTTAATAATTCACCCCTCCACTTT.

V gene TRBV7-2 combines with J gene TRBJ1-6, with D perhaps matching TRBD1 (6 bases). CDR1 and CDR2 (germline): SGHTA, FQGNSA. Deletions cut 5 bases from V and 11 bases from J, with 10 bases between. This CDR3 comprises 12 residues. This chain's CDR3 is CASSRGPPPLHF. The DNA of the CDR3 is TGTGCCAGCAGCCGGGGGCCGCCACCCCTCCACTTT.

This clone appeared once. The chain employs TRBV20-1 and TRBJ2-2; possibly TRBD2 for D (5 bases). Between the trimmed V and J ends, which lost 3 bases and 6 bases, there was a span of 11 bases. The CDR3 contains 13 residues. CDR1 DFQATT and CDR2 SNEGSKA come from the germline V gene (reference sequence). CDR3: CSASRPSSGELFF. In DNA, the CDR3 is TGCAGTGCTAGTAGGCCTAGCTCCGGGGAGCTGTTTTTT.

The CDR3 protein is CASSFPGVDTQYF. The CDR3 nucleotides read TGCGCCAGCAGCTTCCCGGGGGTTGATACGCAGTATTTT. The chain recombines TRBV5-1 with TRBJ2-3; possibly TRBD2 for D (6 bases). Deletions cut 2 bases from V and 6 bases from J, with 10 bases between. CDR1 is SGHRS, CDR2 YFSETQ, per germline. The CDR3 runs to 13 residues.

This sequence joins TRBV7-2 and TRBJ1-2; 7 nucleotides agree with TRBD1. Unmatched junction bases numbered 5, after V lost 8 bases and J lost 2 bases. The V gene's germline CDR1 is SGHTA and CDR2 FQGNSA. This CDR3 is 13 amino acids long. The CDR3 DNA reads as TGTGCCAGCGTGAGGGGGCGAAACTATGGCTACACCTTC. It specifies CASVRGRNYGYTF. Drawing the rest from reference TRBV7-2 and TRBJ1-2, the complete variable domain is GAGVSQSPSNKVTEKGKDVELRCDPISGHTALYWYRQSLGQGLEFLIYFQGNSAPDKSGLPSDRFSAERTGGSVSTLTIQRTQQEDSAVYLCASVRGRNYGYTFGSGTRLTVV.

V usage is TRBV18 and J usage is TRBJ2-7; 10 bases map to TRBD1. The CDR3 consists of 16 residues. After removal of 6 bases from V and 6 bases from J, the junction contained 14 bases not matched to a gene. Germline CDR1 reads KGHSH; CDR2 reads LQKENI. The CDR3 DNA is TGTGCCAGCTCCAGGACAGGGGGTTATCCAAGGGGCGAGCAGTACTTC. Translation: CASSRTGGYPRGEQYF.

The chain couples TRBV18 to TRBJ1-1; D not certain. The CDR3 runs to 13 residues. Trimming stripped 0 bases from V and 7 bases from J, with 9 bases between. Germline CDR1 reads KGHSH; CDR2 reads LQKENI. CDR3: CASSPPVVFEAFF. The CDR3 nucleotides read TGTGCCAGCTCACCACCGGTTGTGTTTGAAGCTTTCTTT.

This clone was counted a few times. The CDR3: CASSVYPTRDIQYF. The CDR3 bases are TGCGCCAGCAGTGTGTACCCTACGAGGGACATTCAGTACTTC. The J gene is TRBJ2-4, the V gene TRBV10-1; possible D gene TRBD2, 5 bases. V lost 4 bases, J lost 8 bases, and 15 bases lay in between. This CDR3 spans 14 amino acids. Germline V gives CDR1 WNHNN, CDR2 SYGVQD (reference sequence).

The J gene is TRBJ1-3, the V gene TRBV3-1 (or the pseudogene TRBV3-2), with D unresolved. Germline CDR1 LGHDT, CDR2 YNNKEL (reference sequence). This CDR3 region has 15 residues. Trimming took off 1 base at V and 0 bases at J, with 7 bases between the two ends. In DNA form, the CDR3 reads TGTGCCAGCAGCCAAGCTTATAGCTCTGGAAACACCATATATTTT. Its protein is CASSQAYSSGNTIYF.

The V gene is TRBV18, the J gene TRBJ1-1; D is unresolved. The ends were cut back, 4 bases at V and 0 bases at J, with 6 bases in the middle. The CDR3 runs to 13 residues. The germline V gene encodes CDR1 KGHSH and CDR2 LQKENI. In DNA, the CDR3 is TGTGCCAGCTCACAAGAAATGAACACTGAAGCTTTCTTT. Protein product: CASSQEMNTEAFF.

The chain uses TRBV6-6 and TRBJ1-2; perhaps TRBD1 as D (5 bases). Trimming removed 7 bases from V and 2 bases from J, with 20 bases in between. Germline V CDR1 and CDR2: MNHNY, SVGAGI (reference sequence). The CDR3 is 16 residues long. CDR3 in amino acids: CASIRGTPIANYGYTF. In DNA, the CDR3 is TGTGCCAGCATCCGGGGGACGCCCATTGCCAACTATGGCTACACCTTC.

In its sample, this clone was seen once. This chain joins TRBV20-1 and TRBJ1-1, with D tentatively TRBD1 (5 bases). The germline V gene has CDR1 DFQATT and CDR2 SNEGSKA (reference sequence). V dropped 5 bases and J dropped 6 bases, with 10 bases sitting between them. The CDR3 loop spans 11 amino acids. The CDR3 here is CSAFGHPEAFF. In nucleotides, the CDR3 is TGCAGTGCTTTCGGACATCCTGAAGCTTTCTTT.

The V and J genes are TRBV29-1 and TRBJ2-5; tentative D call: TRBD2 (7 bases). Trimming shortened V by 7 bases and J by 4 bases, and 16 bases separated the two germline ends. The CDR3 runs to 13 residues. CDR1 and CDR2 (germline): SQVTM, ANQGSEA. The CDR3 sequence is CSAHSGGPETQYF. DNA of the CDR3: TGCAGCGCTCATTCGGGGGGCCCAGAGACCCAGTACTTC.

Written as DNA, the CDR3 is TGTGCCAGTAGTATCGGCGGGGGCCATCACAATGAGCAGTTCTTC. Translating it yields CASSIGGGHHNEQFF. The J gene is TRBJ2-1, the V gene TRBV19; D possibly corresponds to TRBD2 (7 bases). Per the germline V gene, CDR1 is LNHDA and CDR2 is SQIVND (reference sequence). The V end lost 3 bases, the J end lost 5 bases, and 14 bases lay between the germline ends. The CDR3 covers 15 residues.

J is TRBJ1-3 and V is TRBV7-3; no clear D gene. The CDR3 length is 13 residues. The germline gives CDR1 SGHTA, CDR2 FQGTGA. The V end was cut by 4 bases, the J end by 4 bases, with 8 bases between. DNA for the CDR3: TGTGCCAGCAGCTCCTCTCCGGGAAACACCATATATTTT. It codes for CASSSSPGNTIYF.

The chain's CDR3 is CASSPRDYGYTF. The CDR3 DNA sequence: TGCGCCAGCAGCCCACGGGACTATGGCTACACCTTC. J is TRBJ1-2 and V is TRBV5-1; unclear D gene. The CDR3 runs to 12 residues. With 4 bases removed from V and 3 bases from J, the gap between germline ends came to 7 bases. Germline CDR1 reads SGHRS; CDR2 reads YFSETQ.

The genes are TRBV6-4 and TRBJ2-7, with TRBD1 as a possible D gene (6 bases). Germline V CDR1 and CDR2: MRHNA, SNTAGT. V was pared by 5 bases and J by 3 bases, with 14 bases between. The CDR3 extends over 14 amino acids. In nucleotides, the CDR3 is TGTGCCAGCAGTAAACAGGGAATGGGCTACGAGCAGTACTTC. Translation gives CASSKQGMGYEQYF.

V and J are TRBV12-3 or TRBV12-4 and TRBJ2-1, with D possibly being TRBD2 (6 bases). The CDR3 loop spans 13 amino acids. Between the trimmed V and J ends, which lost 5 bases and 3 bases, there was a span of 8 bases. CDR3 in DNA: TGTGCCAGCAGTCCGGGGGACTACAATGAGCAGTTCTTC. Protein: CASSPGDYNEQFF.

J is TRBJ1-6 and V is TRBV6-2 or TRBV6-3; TRBD1 matches 9 bases. Germline V CDR1 and CDR2: MNHEY, SVGEGT. V lost 6 bases to trimming and J lost 12 bases; unmatched junction nucleotides: 9. The CDR3 runs to 14 residues. The CDR3 DNA reads as TGTGCCAGCAGCCGAGGACAGGGGAGAGGACCCCTCCACTTT. Encoded protein: CASSRGQGRGPLHF.

V gene TRBV7-2 combines with J gene TRBJ2-5, with TRBD1 identical over 8 bases. This CDR3 has 15 residues. Germline CDR1 SGHTA, CDR2 FQGNSA. With 5 bases clipped from V and 4 bases from J, the junction kept 9 bases outside the gene matches. CDR3 nucleotide sequence: TGTGCCAGCAGCCCACTACAGGGGGGCCGAGAGACCCAGTACTTC. Its translation is CASSPLQGGRETQYF.

The chain has TRBV15 and TRBJ1-2; D remains ambiguous. The CDR3 loop spans 11 amino acids. Germline V gene sequence: CDR1 LNHNV, CDR2 YYDKDF (reference sequence). Trimming cost V 5 bases and J 5 bases, with 6 bases left between them. The CDR3 here is CATSRLYGYTF. The CDR3 DNA reads TGTGCCACCAGCCGACTATATGGCTACACCTTC.

CDR3 protein: CASSYDRDSSSGYTF. The DNA for the CDR3 is TGTGCCAGCAGTTACGATCGGGACAGTTCGTCTGGCTACACCTTC. The chain employs TRBV6-6 and TRBJ1-2, with 7 bases matching TRBD1. The ends lost 2 bases at V and 7 bases at J; junction bases unmatched: 10. CDR1 and CDR2 (germline): MNHNY, SVGAGI (reference sequence). This CDR3 spans 15 amino acids.

This chain links TRBV5-5 with TRBJ2-6; D unclear. The germline gives CDR1 SGHKS, CDR2 YYEKEE (reference sequence). This CDR3 comprises 17 residues. Trimming pared 2 bases from V and 0 bases from J, leaving 12 bases between. The CDR3 reads CASSFWGFLSGANVLTF. DNA for the CDR3: TGTGCCAGCAGCTTTTGGGGATTCCTCTCTGGGGCCAACGTCCTGACTTTC.

Here the CDR3 reads CASRPTGYEKLFF. The CDR3 DNA reads TGTGCCAGCAGACCGACAGGGTATGAAAAACTGTTTTTT. V is TRBV5-6 and J is TRBJ1-4, with 7 nucleotides matching TRBD1. Germline V gene data show CDR1 as SGHDT and CDR2 as YYEEEE. CDR3 size: 13 residues. The V and J ends lost 5 bases and 6 bases, in that order; junction bases with no gene match: 4.

V and J are TRBV7-2 and TRBJ2-1; D is perhaps TRBD1 or TRBD2 (5 bases each). CDR3 size: 14 residues. Germline V gene data show CDR1 as SGHTA and CDR2 as FQGNSA. Trimming stripped 5 bases from V and 8 bases from J, with 16 bases between. In DNA form, the CDR3 reads TGTGCCAGCAGCCCCCCCGGTGGGGGTTATGAGCAGTTCTTC. This gives the protein CASSPPGGGYEQFF. The full variable domain, with the rest looked up from reference TRBV7-2 and TRBJ2-1, is GAGVSQSPSNKVTEKGKDVELRCDPISGHTALYWYRQSLGQGLEFLIYFQGNSAPDKSGLPSDRFSAERTGGSVSTLTIQRTQQEDSAVYLCASSPPGGGYEQFFGPGTRLTVL.